The clone carrying this TCR beta chain was counted only a few times. Each CDR3 protein gets one entry after TCRdb re-called the 5' RACE reads with MiXCR. The data hold tens of thousands of distinct CDR3 sequences, with about a tenth observed a single time. The data derive from a study of early T cells in non-severe SARS-CoV-2 infection. About the study: It was bulk RNA from unsorted whole blood that was sequenced, and the chains were unpaired.

Per germline, CDR1 SNHLY and CDR2 FYNNEI. V dropped 6 bases and J dropped 0 bases, with 10 bases sitting between them. This CDR3 spans 14 amino acids. The TCR sequence derives from an adult who was a healthcare worker with PCR-confirmed SARS-CoV-2 infection or an uninfected control (not recorded which). The V and J genes are TRBV2 and TRBJ2-3, with D possibly being TRBD1 (5 bases). The specimen was whole blood. CDR3 sequence: CASRRAGSTDTQYF. The CDR3 nucleotides are TGTGCCAGCAGGCGAGCAGGGAGCACAGATACGCAGTATTTT.